Shown below are 5 T cell receptor beta chains from a single sample sequenced in a study of T cells expressing NK-cell markers. TCRdb reprocessed the 5' RACE reads and stores each CDR3 protein as one record, lacking DNA. The table lists 250,000 or so distinct CDR3 sequences. The sequenced sample consisted of blood T cells: a sorted CD56 or NKG2C T cell subset, CD4+ or CD8+ T cells, or bulk PBMC T cells (not recorded which). The receptors here all came from a woman between 18 and 69 years old in good health.

The chain recombines TRBV12-3 or TRBV12-4 with TRBJ2-6; TCRdb selects TRBD1, and the lack of DNA leaves this call unchecked. The CDR3 loop spans 15 amino acids. This chain's CDR3 is CASSPDRAGANVLTF.

The chain employs TRBV5-1 and TRBJ2-3; TCRdb gives TRBD2 as the D gene, but with no DNA this cannot be confirmed. CDR3 length equals 15 residues. Germline CDR1 SGHRS, CDR2 YFSETQ. CDR3 protein: CASSLDSSTADTQYF.

The chain uses TRBV7-9 and TRBJ2-2; the D gene TCRdb calls, TRBD2, cannot be checked with no DNA. The CDR3 is 17 amino acids. CDR1 and CDR2 (germline): SEHNR, FQNEAQ (reference sequence). The CDR3 sequence: CASSLAWTRAQAGELFF.

The V call is TRBV6-2 or TRBV6-3, the J call TRBJ2-5; the TRBD1 assignment by TCRdb is unverifiable without DNA. Germline V gene lookup returns CDR1 MNHEY and CDR2 SVGEGT. CDR3 size: 15 residues. The CDR3 region is CASSYIQGPQETQYF.

J is TRBJ2-7 and V is TRBV5-6; TCRdb's D call of TRBD1 is untestable without DNA. Germline V gene data show CDR1 as SGHDT and CDR2 as YYEEEE. This CDR3 spans 16 amino acids. The CDR3 spells CASSLWGGRSSYEQYF.